Below, 16 T cell receptor beta chains from the same sample are listed, as sequenced in a study of identical twins. TCRdb reprocessed the 5' RACE reads via MiXCR and lists one record per CDR3 protein. The data show 200,000 to 250,000 distinct CDR3 sequences, with about 7% seen just once and roughly 3.7% held by the top ten. These same records also appear under a second study, on yellow fever vaccine responses in identical twins.

Sequencing was carried out using memory (CD45RO+) T cells sorted from blood. The receptors originated from a woman aged 18-29 years in good health.

The chain employs TRBV7-3 and TRBJ2-7; TRBD2 might be the D (6 bases). Germline loops: CDR1 SGHTA, CDR2 FQGTGA. The CDR3 covers 13 residues. Trimming cost V 6 bases and J 3 bases, with 12 bases left between them. The CDR3, as DNA: TGTGCCAGCAGTTCGGGAGCAATCTACGAGCAGTACTTC. As protein: CASSSGAIYEQYF.

This clonotype was found many times. V usage is TRBV12-3 or TRBV12-4 and J usage is TRBJ2-2, with a weak D call TRBD2 (5 bases). The V gene lost 6 bases and the J gene lost 6 bases, with 8 bases spanning the gap. This CDR3 region has 12 residues. DNA for the CDR3: TGTGCCAGCAGACTAGTGGCCGGGGAGCTGTTTTTT. Translated, it gives CASRLVAGELFF.

This clonotype occurred a few times. CDR3 loop: CASSTGENTEAFF. The CDR3 DNA follows: TGTGCCAGCAGTACAGGGGAGAACACTGAAGCTTTCTTT. This sequence joins TRBV27 and TRBJ1-1, with 7 bases fitting TRBD1. V shed 5 bases, J shed 1 base, and the junction held 1 base outside the gene matches. The CDR3 is 13 residues long. CDR1 and CDR2 from the germline V gene are MNHEY and SMNVEV (reference sequence).

The chain joins TRBV5-6 to TRBJ2-5; D is unclear. Trimming cost V 4 bases and J 4 bases, with 11 bases left between them. Germline assignment: CDR1 SGHDT and CDR2 YYEEEE. CDR3 length: 13 amino acids. CDR3 DNA sequence: TGTGCCAGCAGCCGCACGGATTTAGAGACCCAGTACTTC. It translates to CASSRTDLETQYF.

In this sample, this clonotype turned up a few times. V usage is TRBV5-1 and J usage is TRBJ2-3; 10 nucleotides agree with TRBD2. CDR3 length: 17 residues. Germline V gene sequence: CDR1 SGHRS, CDR2 YFSETQ. With V trimmed by 0 bases and J by 0 bases, 4 bases remained unmatched. The CDR3 sequence is CASSLVERGGSTDTQYF. For the CDR3, the DNA is TGCGCCAGCAGCTTGGTCGAGCGGGGGGGTAGCACAGATACGCAGTATTTT.

The chain uses TRBV7-6 and TRBJ2-5; tentatively, D is TRBD2 (5 bases). V lost 5 bases and J 0 bases, leaving 13 bases between the germline ends. CDR1 is SGHVS, CDR2 FNYEAQ, per germline. The length of the CDR3 is 15 residues. CDR3 coding DNA: TGTGCCAGCAGCCCCGTGGTAGCGAACCAAGAGACCCAGTACTTC. Amino acid sequence: CASSPVVANQETQYF.

This clonotype has a handful of counts. The chain uses TRBV7-2 and TRBJ2-7; 10 nucleotides match TRBD1. The germline gives CDR1 SGHTA, CDR2 FQGNSA. After removal of 2 bases from V and 7 bases from J, the junction contained 5 bases not matched to a gene. The CDR3 is 14 residues long. The CDR3 coding sequence is TGTGCCAGCAGCTTAAGACAGGGGGCGGGGGAGCAGTACTTC. Translated, it gives CASSLRQGAGEQYF.

This clonotype occurred many times. V usage is TRBV20-1 and J usage is TRBJ1-3; D not resolved. CDR1 DFQATT and CDR2 SNEGSKA come from the germline V gene (reference sequence). CDR3 length equals 13 residues. V dropped 6 bases and J dropped 0 bases, with 9 bases sitting between them. CDR3 residues: CSAYGFSGNTIYF. Written as DNA, the CDR3 is TGCAGTGCGTACGGGTTCTCTGGAAACACCATATATTTT.

This clonotype has a count of ten or more. The V and J genes are TRBV7-8 and TRBJ1-1, with D perhaps matching TRBD1 (5 bases). The CDR3 has 17 amino acids. V shed 1 base and J shed 0 bases, with 15 bases lying between them. The germline V gene has CDR1 SGHVS and CDR2 FQNEAQ. CDR3 DNA: TGTGCCAGCAGCTTAGTTGGGGTGGGGGTGATGAACACTGAAGCTTTCTTT. Its translation is CASSLVGVGVMNTEAFF.

This clonotype was counted many times. The V call is TRBV7-2, the J call TRBJ2-2; TRBD1 might be the D (5 bases). V was clipped by 0 bases and J by 1 base, with 9 bases between them. The CDR3 covers 16 residues. The V gene's germline CDR1 is SGHTA and CDR2 FQGNSA. CDR3 in amino acids: CASSLAGALNTGELFF. The CDR3 DNA sequence: TGTGCCAGCAGCTTAGCAGGGGCCCTGAACACCGGGGAGCTGTTTTTT.

This clonotype was detected many times. The chain joins TRBV18 to TRBJ2-1; 14 bases line up with TRBD2. Looked up from germline, CDR1 is KGHSH and CDR2 is LQKENI. Trimming at V came to 8 bases and at J to 12 bases, leaving 9 bases not matched to a gene. The CDR3 totals 14 residues. Here the CDR3 reads CASAGTSGSPSQFF. CDR3 sequence (DNA): TGTGCCAGCGCCGGGACTAGCGGGAGCCCCTCGCAGTTCTTC.

This clonotype was detected many times. The J gene is TRBJ2-1, the V gene TRBV12-3 or TRBV12-4, with 7 bases lining up with TRBD2. After removal of 6 bases from V and 2 bases from J, the junction contained 10 bases not matched to a gene. The CDR3 spans 16 residues. In DNA form, the CDR3 reads TGTGCCAGCAGACAACCTAGCGGATGGACCTACAATGAGCAGTTCTTC. This codes for CASRQPSGWTYNEQFF.

This chain joins TRBV14 and TRBJ1-1; D is unclear. The V and J ends lost 3 bases and 5 bases respectively, with 4 bases between them. Germline loops: CDR1 SGHDN, CDR2 FVKESK. There are 11 residues in the CDR3. The chain's CDR3 is CASSHRTEAFF. The CDR3 DNA sequence: TGTGCCAGCAGCCATCGTACTGAAGCTTTCTTT.

There are a few counts of this clonotype. The V call is TRBV28, the J call TRBJ2-7, with 9 bases aligning to TRBD2. CDR3 length equals 17 residues. V shed 8 bases and J 3 bases; nucleotides not matched to a gene: 17. Germline CDR1 reads MDHEN; CDR2 reads SYDVKM. CDR3 nucleotides: TGTGCCAGCCCACCCGCCGGGCTAGCGGGAAGAATCTACGAGCAGTACTTC. It is translated as CASPPAGLAGRIYEQYF. Drawing the rest from reference TRBV28 and TRBJ2-7, the complete variable domain is DVKVTQSSRYLVKRTGEKVFLECVQDMDHENMFWYRQDPGLGLRLIYFSYDVKMKEKGDIPEGYSVSREKKERFSLILESASTNQTSMYLCASPPAGLAGRIYEQYFGPGTRLTVT.

V gene TRBV20-1 combines with J gene TRBJ2-7; 7 nucleotides align to TRBD1. Trimming at V came to 4 bases and at J to 0 bases, leaving 6 bases not matched to a gene. The CDR3 is 14 residues long. From germline, CDR1 is DFQATT and CDR2 SNEGSKA (reference sequence). This chain's CDR3 is CSAIPGQRSYEQYF. DNA for the CDR3: TGCAGTGCTATCCCGGGACAGCGCTCCTACGAGCAGTACTTC.

At least ten counts were recorded for this clonotype. This chain joins TRBV25-1 and TRBJ2-7; 10 bases line up with TRBD1. The CDR3 loop spans 15 amino acids. The trim removed 3 bases at V and 3 bases at J, leaving 5 bases unmatched. Germline CDR1 and CDR2: MGHDK and SYGVNS. The CDR3 reads CASSENRDRGYEQYF. CDR3 bases: TGTGCCAGCAGTGAGAACCGGGACAGGGGCTACGAGCAGTACTTC.